Listed here is a single T cell receptor beta chain. Its antigen is currently unknown. This entry is derived from a study of chemoradiotherapy in HPV16-positive cancers. Study results and caveats: Better recurrence-free survival went with HPV-responsive T-cell expansion in HPV16-positive patients.

Method: immunoSEQ multiplex PCR; TCRdb's copy keeps in-frame clones and lacks some. The profile shows about 33,000 clones, approximately 86% of them singletons. In germline, CDR1 is LNHDA, CDR2 SQIVND (reference sequence). The V and J ends lost 5 bases and 7 bases, in that order; junction bases with no gene match: 8. The CDR3 is 14 residues long. The chain is built from TRBV19 and TRBJ2-7; 10 bases are a match to TRBD1. The sequencing here drew on blood, taken from a patient who underwent chemoradiotherapy. The receptor was isolated from a human donor with HPV-associated anogenital cancer. CDR3 nucleotide sequence: TGTGCCAGTAGTGGACAGGGGGGGCCTGCTGAGCAGTACTTC. Its protein is CASSGQGGPAEQYF.